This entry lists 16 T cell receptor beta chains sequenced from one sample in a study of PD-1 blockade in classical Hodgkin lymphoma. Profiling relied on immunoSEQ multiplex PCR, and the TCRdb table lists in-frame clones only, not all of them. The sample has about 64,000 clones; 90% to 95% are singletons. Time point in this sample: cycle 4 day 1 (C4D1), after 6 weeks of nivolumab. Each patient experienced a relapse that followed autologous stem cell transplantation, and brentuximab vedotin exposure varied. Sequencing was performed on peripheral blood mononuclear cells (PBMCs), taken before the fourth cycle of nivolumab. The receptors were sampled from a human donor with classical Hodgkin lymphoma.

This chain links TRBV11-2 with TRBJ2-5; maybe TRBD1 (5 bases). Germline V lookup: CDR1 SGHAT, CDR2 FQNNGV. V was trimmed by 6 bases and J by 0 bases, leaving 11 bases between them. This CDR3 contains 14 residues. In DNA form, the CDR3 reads TGTGCCAGCAGGTCAGGGTTGTACCAAGAGACCCAGTACTTC. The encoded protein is CASRSGLYQETQYF. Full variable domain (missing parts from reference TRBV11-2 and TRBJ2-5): EAGVAQSPRYKIIEKRQSVAFWCNPISGHATLYWYQQILGQGPKLLIQFQNNGVVDDSQLPKDRFSAERLKGVDSTLKIQPAKLEDSAVYLCASRSGLYQETQYFGPGTRLLVL.

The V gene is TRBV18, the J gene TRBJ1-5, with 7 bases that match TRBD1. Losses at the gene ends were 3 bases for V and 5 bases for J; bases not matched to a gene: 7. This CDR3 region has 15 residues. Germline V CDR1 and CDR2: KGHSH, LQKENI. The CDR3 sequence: CASSPRQGSDQPQHF. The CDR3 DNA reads TGTGCCAGCTCACCGAGACAGGGAAGTGATCAGCCCCAGCATTTT.

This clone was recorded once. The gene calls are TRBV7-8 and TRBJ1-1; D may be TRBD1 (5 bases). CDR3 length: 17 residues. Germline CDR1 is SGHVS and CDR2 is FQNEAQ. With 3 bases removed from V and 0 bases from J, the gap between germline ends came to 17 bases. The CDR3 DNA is TGTGCCAGCAGCTTCCTCCACGGGCTGGGGGTGAACACTGAAGCTTTCTTT. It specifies CASSFLHGLGVNTEAFF.

The DNA for the CDR3 is TGTGCCAGCAGTCCATTAGCGGGGGCCACAGATACGCAGTATTTT. Amino acid sequence: CASSPLAGATDTQYF. J is TRBJ2-3 and V is TRBV25-1, with 9 nucleotides matching TRBD2. The CDR3 has 15 residues. Germline loops: CDR1 MGHDK, CDR2 SYGVNS. J lost 2 bases, V lost 5 bases, and 5 bases had no gene match.

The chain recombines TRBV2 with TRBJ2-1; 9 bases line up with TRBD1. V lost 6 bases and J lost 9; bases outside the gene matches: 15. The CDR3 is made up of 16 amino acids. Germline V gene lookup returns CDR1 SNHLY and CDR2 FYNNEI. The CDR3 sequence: CASSDRGKGQFGEQFF. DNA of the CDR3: TGTGCCAGCAGCGACAGGGGGAAGGGGCAATTTGGTGAGCAGTTCTTC.

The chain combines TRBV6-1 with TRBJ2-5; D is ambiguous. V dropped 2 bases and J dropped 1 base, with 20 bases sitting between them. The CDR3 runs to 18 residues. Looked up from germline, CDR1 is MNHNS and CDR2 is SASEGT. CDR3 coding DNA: TGTGCCAGCAGTGAAATTTCAGCCAACCGGCGGTCCCAAGAGACCCAGTACTTC. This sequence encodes CASSEISANRRSQETQYF.

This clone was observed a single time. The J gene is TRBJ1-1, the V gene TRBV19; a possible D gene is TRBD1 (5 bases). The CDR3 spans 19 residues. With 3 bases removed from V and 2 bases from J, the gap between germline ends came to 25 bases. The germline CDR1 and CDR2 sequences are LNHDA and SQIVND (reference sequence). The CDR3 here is CASSIRTLTRISDNTEAFF. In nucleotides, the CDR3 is TGTGCCAGTAGTATTCGGACATTGACGCGCATCTCCGATAACACTGAAGCTTTCTTT. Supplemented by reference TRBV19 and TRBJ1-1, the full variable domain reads DGGITQSPKYLFRKEGQNVTLSCEQNLNHDAMYWYRQDPGQGLRLIYYSQIVNDFQKGDIAEGYSVSREKKESFPLTVTSAQKNPTAFYLCASSIRTLTRISDNTEAFFGQGTRLTVV.

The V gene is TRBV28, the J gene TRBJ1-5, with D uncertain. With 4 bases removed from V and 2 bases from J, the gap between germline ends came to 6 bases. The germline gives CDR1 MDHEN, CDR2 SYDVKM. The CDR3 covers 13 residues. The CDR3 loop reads CASSSIGNQPQHF. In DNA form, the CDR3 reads TGTGCCAGCAGTTCTATTGGCAATCAGCCCCAGCATTTT. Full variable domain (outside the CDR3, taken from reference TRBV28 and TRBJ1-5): DVKVTQSSRYLVKRTGEKVFLECVQDMDHENMFWYRQDPGLGLRLIYFSYDVKMKEKGDIPEGYSVSREKKERFSLILESASTNQTSMYLCASSSIGNQPQHFGDGTRLSIL.

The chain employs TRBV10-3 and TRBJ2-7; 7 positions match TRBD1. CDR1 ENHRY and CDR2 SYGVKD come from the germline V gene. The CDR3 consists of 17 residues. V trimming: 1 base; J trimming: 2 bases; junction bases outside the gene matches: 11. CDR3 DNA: TGTGCCATCAGTGAGTGGTTTCAGGGGACAGCCCCCTACGAGCAGTACTTC. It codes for CAISEWFQGTAPYEQYF.

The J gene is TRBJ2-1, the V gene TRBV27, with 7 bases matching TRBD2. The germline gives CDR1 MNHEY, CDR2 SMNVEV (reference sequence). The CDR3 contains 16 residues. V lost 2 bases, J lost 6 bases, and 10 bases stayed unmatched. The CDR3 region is CASSLLAGAGPNEQFF. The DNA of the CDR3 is TGTGCCAGCAGTTTACTGGCGGGAGCGGGACCCAATGAGCAGTTCTTC.

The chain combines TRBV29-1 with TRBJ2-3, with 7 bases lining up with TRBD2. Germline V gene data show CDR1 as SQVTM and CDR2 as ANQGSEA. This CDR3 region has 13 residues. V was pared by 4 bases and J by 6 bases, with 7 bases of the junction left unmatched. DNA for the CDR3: TGCAGCGTTGCTCTTTCTAGCGGCGATACGCAGTATTTT. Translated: CSVALSSGDTQYF.

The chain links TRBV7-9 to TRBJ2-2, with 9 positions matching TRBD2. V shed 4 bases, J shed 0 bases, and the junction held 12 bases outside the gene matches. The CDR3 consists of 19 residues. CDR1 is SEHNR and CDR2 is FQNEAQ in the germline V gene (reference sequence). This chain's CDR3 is CASSSNSGGGDSNTGELFF. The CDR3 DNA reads TGTGCCAGCAGCTCCAACTCTGGCGGGGGGGACTCGAACACCGGGGAGCTGTTTTTT.

For the CDR3, the DNA is TGTGCCAGCAGTGAAGTTGGAGGTAGCTCCTACGAGCAGTACTTC. Translating it yields CASSEVGGSSYEQYF. V and J are TRBV2 and TRBJ2-7; maybe TRBD2 (5 bases). Trimming stripped 1 base from V and 0 bases from J, with 10 bases between. The CDR3 is 15 residues long. Germline CDR1 and CDR2: SNHLY and FYNNEI.

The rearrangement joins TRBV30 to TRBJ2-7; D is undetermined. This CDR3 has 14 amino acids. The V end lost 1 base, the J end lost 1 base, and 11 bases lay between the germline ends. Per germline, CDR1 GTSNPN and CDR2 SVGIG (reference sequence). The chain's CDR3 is CAWSAPGASYEQYF. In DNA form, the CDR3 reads TGTGCCTGGAGTGCACCGGGCGCTTCCTACGAGCAGTACTTC.

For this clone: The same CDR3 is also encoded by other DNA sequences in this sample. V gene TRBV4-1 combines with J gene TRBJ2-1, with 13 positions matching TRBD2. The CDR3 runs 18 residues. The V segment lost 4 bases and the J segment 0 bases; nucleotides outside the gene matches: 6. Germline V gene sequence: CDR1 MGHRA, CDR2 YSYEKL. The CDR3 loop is CASSPGLAGTSSYNEQFF. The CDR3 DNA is TGCGCCAGCAGCCCGGGACTAGCGGGGACGAGCTCCTACAATGAGCAGTTCTTC.

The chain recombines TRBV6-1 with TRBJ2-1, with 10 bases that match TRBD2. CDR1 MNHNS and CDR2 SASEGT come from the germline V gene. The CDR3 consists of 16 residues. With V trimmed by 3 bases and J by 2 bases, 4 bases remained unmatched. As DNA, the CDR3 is TGTGCCAGCAGTGAGGAGGGACTAGCGCCCTACAATGAGCAGTTCTTC. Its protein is CASSEEGLAPYNEQFF.